The T cell receptor beta chain described here comes from a study of spatial heterogeneity in lung cancer. Via MiXCR, TCRdb re-called the 5' RACE reads, giving one row per CDR3 protein. Of 17,000 or so distinct CDR3 sequences detected, roughly 6.2% appear once; the ten largest clones hold around 6.5%. The time point is: sample taken at primary tumor resection. This clonotype was found many times. Its antigen remains unidentified. The V and J ends lost 0 bases and 6 bases, in that order; junction bases with no gene match: 6. The CDR3 is 16 residues long. Germline V gene sequence: CDR1 SGHDT, CDR2 YYEEEE. Study-wide results and limits: Tallies of expanded TCRs, which were sorted into ubiquitous and regional groups, correlated with counts of ubiquitous and regional nonsynonymous mutations, respectively. Expanded alpha and beta TCR counts within tumors tracked tumor mutation counts.

This material consisted of lung tumor tissue, taken at surgery. The TCR comes from a male donor with early-stage non-small cell lung cancer. The gene calls are TRBV5-6 and TRBJ1-2; 12 bases line up with TRBD1. The CDR3 sequence is CASSLAPGQGADGYTF. For the CDR3, the DNA is TGTGCCAGCAGCTTGGCCCCGGGACAGGGGGCGGATGGCTACACCTTC.